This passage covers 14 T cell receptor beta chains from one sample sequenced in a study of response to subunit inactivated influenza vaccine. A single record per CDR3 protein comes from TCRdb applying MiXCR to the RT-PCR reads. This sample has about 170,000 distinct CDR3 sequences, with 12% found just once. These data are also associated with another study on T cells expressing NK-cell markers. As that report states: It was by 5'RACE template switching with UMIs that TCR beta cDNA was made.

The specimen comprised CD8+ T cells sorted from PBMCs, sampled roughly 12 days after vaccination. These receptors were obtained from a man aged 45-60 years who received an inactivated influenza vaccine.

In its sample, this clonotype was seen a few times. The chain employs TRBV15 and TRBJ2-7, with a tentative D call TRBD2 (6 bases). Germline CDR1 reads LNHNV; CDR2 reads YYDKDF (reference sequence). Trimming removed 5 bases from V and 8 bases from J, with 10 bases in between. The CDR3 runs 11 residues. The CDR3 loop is CATSAGTQQYF. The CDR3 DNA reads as TGTGCCACCAGCGCCGGGACTCAGCAGTACTTC.

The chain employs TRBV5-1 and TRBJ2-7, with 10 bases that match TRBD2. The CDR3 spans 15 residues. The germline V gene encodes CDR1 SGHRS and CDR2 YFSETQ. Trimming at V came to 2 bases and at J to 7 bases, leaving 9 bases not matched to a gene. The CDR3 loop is CASSLILAGGDEQYF. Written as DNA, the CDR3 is TGCGCCAGCAGCTTAATATTAGCGGGAGGAGATGAGCAGTACTTC.

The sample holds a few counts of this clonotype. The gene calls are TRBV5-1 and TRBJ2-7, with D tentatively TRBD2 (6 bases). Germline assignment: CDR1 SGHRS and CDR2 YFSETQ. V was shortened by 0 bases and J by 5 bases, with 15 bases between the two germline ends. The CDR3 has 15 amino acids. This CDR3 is CASSLVMGGVDEQYF. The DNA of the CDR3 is TGCGCCAGCAGCTTGGTTATGGGAGGCGTGGACGAGCAGTACTTC.

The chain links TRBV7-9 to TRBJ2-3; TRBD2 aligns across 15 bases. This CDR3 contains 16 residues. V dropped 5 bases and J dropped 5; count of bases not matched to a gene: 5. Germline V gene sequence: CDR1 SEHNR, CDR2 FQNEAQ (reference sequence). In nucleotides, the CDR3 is TGTGCCAGCAGCCGGACTAGCGGGGGGGCAAGAGATACGCAGTATTTT. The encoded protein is CASSRTSGGARDTQYF.

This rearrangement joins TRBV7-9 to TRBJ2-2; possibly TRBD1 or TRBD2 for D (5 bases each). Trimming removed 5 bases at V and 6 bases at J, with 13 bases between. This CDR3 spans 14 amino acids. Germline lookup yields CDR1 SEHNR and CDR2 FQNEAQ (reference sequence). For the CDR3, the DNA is TGTGCCAGCAGCCGGGACGCGGGCTCCGGGGAGCTGTTTTTT. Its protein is CASSRDAGSGELFF.

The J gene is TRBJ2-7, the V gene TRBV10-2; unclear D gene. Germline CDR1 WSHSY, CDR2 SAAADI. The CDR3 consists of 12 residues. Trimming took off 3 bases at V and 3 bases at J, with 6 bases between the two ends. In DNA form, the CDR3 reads TGCGCCAGCAGTGATAAGGTCTACGAGCAGTACTTC. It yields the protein CASSDKVYEQYF.

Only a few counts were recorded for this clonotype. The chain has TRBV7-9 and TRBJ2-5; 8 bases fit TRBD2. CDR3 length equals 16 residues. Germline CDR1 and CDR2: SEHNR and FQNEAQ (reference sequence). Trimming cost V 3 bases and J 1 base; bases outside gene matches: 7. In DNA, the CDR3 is TGTGCCAGCAGCTTGACCGTAGCGGGGATCCAAGAGACCCAGTACTTC. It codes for CASSLTVAGIQETQYF.

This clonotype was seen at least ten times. The CDR3 coding sequence is TGTGCCAGCAGTTTATCCCCGCACTTTCGGTACGAGCAGTACTTC. Its translation is CASSLSPHFRYEQYF. This sequence joins TRBV28 and TRBJ2-7, with unresolved D. The V gene lost 1 base and the J gene lost 4 bases, with 14 bases spanning the gap. The CDR3 length is 15 residues. CDR1 MDHEN and CDR2 SYDVKM come from the germline V gene.

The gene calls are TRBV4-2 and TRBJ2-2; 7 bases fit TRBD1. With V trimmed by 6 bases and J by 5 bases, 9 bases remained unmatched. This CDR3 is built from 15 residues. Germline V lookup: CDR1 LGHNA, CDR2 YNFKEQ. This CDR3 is CASRLRDSMTGELFF. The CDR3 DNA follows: TGTGCCAGCAGACTGAGGGACAGTATGACCGGGGAGCTGTTTTTT.

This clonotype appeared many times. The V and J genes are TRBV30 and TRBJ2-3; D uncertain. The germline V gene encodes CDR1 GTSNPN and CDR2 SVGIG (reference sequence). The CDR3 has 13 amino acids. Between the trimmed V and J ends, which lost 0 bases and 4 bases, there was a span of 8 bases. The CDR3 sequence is CAWSVTFSDTQYF. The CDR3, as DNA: TGTGCCTGGAGTGTAACGTTCTCAGATACGCAGTATTTT.

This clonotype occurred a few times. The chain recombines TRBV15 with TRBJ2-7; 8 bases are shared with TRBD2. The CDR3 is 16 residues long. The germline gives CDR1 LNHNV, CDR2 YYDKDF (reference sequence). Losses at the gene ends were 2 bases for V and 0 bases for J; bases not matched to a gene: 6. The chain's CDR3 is CATSRTGLDSSYEQYF. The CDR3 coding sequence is TGTGCCACCAGCAGAACGGGACTAGATTCCTCCTACGAGCAGTACTTC. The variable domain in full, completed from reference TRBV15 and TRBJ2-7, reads DAMVIQNPRYQVTQFGKPVTLSCSQTLNHNVMYWYQQKSSQAPKLLFHYYDKDFNNEADTPDNFQSRRPNTSFCFLDIRSPGLGDTAMYLCATSRTGLDSSYEQYFGPGTRLTVT.

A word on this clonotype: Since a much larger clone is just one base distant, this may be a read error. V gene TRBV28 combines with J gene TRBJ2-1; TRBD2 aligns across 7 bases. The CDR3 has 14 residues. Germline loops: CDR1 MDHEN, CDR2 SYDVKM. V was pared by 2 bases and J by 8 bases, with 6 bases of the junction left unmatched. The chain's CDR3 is CASSLAGESDEQFF. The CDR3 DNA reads TGTGCCAGCAGTTTAGCGGGAGAATCAGATGAGCAGTTCTTC.

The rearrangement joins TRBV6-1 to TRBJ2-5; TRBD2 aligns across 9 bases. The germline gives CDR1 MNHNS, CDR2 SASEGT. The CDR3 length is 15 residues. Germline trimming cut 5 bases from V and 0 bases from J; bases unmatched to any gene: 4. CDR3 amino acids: CASSLTSGHQETQYF. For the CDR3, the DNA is TGTGCCAGCAGTCTGACTAGCGGACACCAAGAGACCCAGTACTTC.

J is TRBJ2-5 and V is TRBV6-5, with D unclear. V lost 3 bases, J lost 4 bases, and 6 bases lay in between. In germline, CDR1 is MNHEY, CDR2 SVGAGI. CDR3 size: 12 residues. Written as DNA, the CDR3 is TGTGCCAGCAGTTATAAAGGAGAGACCCAGTACTTC. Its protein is CASSYKGETQYF.